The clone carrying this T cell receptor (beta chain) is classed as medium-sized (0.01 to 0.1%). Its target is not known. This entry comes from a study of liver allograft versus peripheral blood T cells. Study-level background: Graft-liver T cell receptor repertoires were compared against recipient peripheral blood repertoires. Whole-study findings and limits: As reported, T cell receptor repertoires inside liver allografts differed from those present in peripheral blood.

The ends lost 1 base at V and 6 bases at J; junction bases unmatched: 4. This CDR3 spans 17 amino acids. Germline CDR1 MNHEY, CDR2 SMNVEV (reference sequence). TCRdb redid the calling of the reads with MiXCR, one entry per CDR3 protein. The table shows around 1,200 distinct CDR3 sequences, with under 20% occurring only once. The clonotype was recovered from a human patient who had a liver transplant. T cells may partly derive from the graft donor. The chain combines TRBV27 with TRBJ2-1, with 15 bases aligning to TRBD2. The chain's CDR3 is CASSLWGLAGGGNEQFF. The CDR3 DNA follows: TGTGCCAGCAGTTTATGGGGACTAGCGGGAGGTGGCAATGAGCAGTTCTTC.